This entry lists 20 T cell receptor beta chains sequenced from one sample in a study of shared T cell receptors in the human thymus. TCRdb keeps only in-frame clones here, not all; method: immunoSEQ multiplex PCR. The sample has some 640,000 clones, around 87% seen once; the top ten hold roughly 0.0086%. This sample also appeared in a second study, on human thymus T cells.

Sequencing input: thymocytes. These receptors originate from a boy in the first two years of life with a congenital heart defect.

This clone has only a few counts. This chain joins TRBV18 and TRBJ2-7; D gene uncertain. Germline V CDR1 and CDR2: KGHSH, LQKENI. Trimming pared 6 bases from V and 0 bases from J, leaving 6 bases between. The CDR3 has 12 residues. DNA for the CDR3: TGTGCCAGCTCTCAATCCTCCTACGAGCAGTACTTC. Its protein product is CASSQSSYEQYF.

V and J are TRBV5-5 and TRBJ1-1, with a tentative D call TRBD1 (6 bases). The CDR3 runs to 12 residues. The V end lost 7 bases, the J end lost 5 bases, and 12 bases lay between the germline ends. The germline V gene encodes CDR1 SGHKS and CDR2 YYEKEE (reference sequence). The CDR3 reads CASDPRGTEAFF. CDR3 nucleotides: TGTGCCAGCGATCCCAGGGGAACTGAAGCTTTCTTT.

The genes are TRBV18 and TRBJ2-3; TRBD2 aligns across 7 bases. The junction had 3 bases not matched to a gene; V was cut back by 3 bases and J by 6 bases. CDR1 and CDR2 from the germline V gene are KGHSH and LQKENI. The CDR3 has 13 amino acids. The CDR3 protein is CASSPAGVDTQYF. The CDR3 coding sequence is TGTGCCAGCTCACCTGCGGGGGTTGATACGCAGTATTTT.

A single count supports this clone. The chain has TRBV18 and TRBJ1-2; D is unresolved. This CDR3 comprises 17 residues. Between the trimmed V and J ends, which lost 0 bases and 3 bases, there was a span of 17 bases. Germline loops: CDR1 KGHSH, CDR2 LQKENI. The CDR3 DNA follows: TGTGCCAGCTCACCACCACGGCGGGCTTCGAGGGACTATGGCTACACCTTC. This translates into CASSPPRRASRDYGYTF.

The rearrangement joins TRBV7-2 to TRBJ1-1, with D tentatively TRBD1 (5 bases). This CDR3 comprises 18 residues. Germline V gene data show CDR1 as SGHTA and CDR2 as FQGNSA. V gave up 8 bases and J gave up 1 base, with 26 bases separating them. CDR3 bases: TGTGCCAGCGGCCCCATTGGGTGGGGTCGGCAGGGGAACACTGAAGCTTTCTTT. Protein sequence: CASGPIGWGRQGNTEAFF.

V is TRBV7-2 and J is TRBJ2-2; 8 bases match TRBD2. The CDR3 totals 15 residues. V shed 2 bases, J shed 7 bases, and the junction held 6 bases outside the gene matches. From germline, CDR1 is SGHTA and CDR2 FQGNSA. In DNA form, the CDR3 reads TGTGCCAGCAGCTTAACGGGGGGGCCGGTCGGGGAGCTGTTTTTT. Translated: CASSLTGGPVGELFF.

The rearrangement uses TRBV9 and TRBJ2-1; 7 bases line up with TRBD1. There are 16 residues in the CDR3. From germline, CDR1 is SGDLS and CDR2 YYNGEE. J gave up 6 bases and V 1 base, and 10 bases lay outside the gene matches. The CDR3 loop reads CASSVLGTARVNEQFF. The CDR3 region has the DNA TGTGCCAGCAGCGTATTAGGGACAGCTCGGGTCAATGAGCAGTTCTTC.

CDR3 sequence: CASSEGSRGVADTQYF. The CDR3 DNA is TGTGCCAGCAGTGAAGGTTCCAGGGGTGTTGCAGATACGCAGTATTTT. The chain uses TRBV2 and TRBJ2-3; perhaps TRBD1 as D (6 bases). The CDR3 contains 16 residues. Germline V lookup: CDR1 SNHLY, CDR2 FYNNEI. Trimming pared 1 base from V and 4 bases from J, leaving 15 bases between. The whole variable domain, remainder taken from reference TRBV2 and TRBJ2-3, is EPEVTQTPSHQVTQMGQEVILRCVPISNHLYFYWYRQILGQKVEFLVSFYNNEISEKSEIFDDQFSVERPDGSNFTLKIRSTKLEDSAMYFCASSEGSRGVADTQYFGPGTRLTVL.

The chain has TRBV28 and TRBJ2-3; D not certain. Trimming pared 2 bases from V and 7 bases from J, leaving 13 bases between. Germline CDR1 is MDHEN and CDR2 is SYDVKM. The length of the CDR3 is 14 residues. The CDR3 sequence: CASSLEIRPNTQYF. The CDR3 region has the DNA TGTGCCAGCAGTTTAGAAATCCGTCCTAATACGCAGTATTTT.

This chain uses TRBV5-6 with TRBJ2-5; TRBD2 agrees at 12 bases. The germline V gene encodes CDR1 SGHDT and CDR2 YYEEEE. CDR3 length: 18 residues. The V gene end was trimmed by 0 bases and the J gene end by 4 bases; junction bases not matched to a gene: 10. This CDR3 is CASSLGPSGRGWGETQYF. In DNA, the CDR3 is TGTGCCAGCAGCTTGGGGCCTAGCGGGAGGGGGTGGGGAGAGACCCAGTACTTC.

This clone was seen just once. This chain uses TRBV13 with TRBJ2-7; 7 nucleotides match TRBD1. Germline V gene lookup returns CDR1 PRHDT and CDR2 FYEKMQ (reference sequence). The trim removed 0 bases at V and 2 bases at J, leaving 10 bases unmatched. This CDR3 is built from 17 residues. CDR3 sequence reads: CASSLGWPSGQPYEQYF. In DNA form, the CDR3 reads TGTGCCAGCAGCTTAGGATGGCCATCGGGACAGCCCTACGAGCAGTACTTC.

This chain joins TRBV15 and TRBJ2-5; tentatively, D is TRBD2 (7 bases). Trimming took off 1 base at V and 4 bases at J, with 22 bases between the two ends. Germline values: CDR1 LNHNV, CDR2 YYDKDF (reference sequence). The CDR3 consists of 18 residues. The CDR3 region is CATSRVGEGVESLETQYF. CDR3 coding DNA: TGTGCCACCAGCAGAGTCGGGGAGGGGGTGGAGTCCTTAGAGACCCAGTACTTC.

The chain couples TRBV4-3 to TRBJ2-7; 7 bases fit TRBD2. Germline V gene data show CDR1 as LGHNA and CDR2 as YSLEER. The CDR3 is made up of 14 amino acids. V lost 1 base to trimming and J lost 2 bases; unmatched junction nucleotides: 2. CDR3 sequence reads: CASSQAGGTYEQYF. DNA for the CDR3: TGCGCCAGCAGCCAAGCCGGGGGGACCTACGAGCAGTACTTC.

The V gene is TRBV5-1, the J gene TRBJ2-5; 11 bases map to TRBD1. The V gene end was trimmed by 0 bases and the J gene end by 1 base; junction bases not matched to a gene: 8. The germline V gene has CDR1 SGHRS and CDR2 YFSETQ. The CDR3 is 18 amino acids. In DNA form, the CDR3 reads TGCGCCAGCAGCTTGGGGGGACAGGGGGTCGAGTTCCAAGAGACCCAGTACTTC. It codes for CASSLGGQGVEFQETQYF.

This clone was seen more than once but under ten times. Here the CDR3 DNA reads TGCGCCAGCAGCTTAACCCAGGGGTCCTACGAGCAGTACTTC. This encodes CASSLTQGSYEQYF. The rearrangement uses TRBV5-1 and TRBJ2-7; the D gene is possibly TRBD1 (6 bases). The CDR3 sequence is 14 residues long. Trimming shortened V by 2 bases and J by 1 base, and 10 bases separated the two germline ends. Germline values: CDR1 SGHRS, CDR2 YFSETQ.

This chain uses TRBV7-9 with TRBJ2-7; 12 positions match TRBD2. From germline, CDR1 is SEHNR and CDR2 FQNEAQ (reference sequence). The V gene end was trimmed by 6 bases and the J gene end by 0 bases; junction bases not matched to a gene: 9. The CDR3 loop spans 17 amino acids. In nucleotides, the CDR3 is TGTGCCAGCAGTCGAGGACTAGCGGGGCGAAGCTCCTACGAGCAGTACTTC. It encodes CASSRGLAGRSSYEQYF.

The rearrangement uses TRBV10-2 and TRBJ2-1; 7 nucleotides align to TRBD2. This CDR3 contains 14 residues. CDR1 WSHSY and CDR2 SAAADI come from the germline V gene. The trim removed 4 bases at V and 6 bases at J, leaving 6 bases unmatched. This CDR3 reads CASSGAGVRNEQFF. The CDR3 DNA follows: TGCGCCAGCAGTGGGGCGGGGGTTCGCAATGAGCAGTTCTTC.

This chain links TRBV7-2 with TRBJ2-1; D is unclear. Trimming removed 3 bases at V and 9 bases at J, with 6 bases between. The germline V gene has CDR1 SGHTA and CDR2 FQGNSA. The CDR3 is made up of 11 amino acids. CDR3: CASSFRSEQFF. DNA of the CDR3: TGTGCCAGCAGCTTTCGGTCTGAGCAGTTCTTC.

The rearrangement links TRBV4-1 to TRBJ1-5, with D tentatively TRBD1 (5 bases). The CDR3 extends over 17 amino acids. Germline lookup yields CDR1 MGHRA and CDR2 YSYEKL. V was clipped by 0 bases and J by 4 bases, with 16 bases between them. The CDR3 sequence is CASSQDRLRVRNQPQHF. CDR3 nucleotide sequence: TGCGCCAGCAGCCAAGATAGGCTCAGGGTTCGTAATCAGCCCCAGCATTTT.

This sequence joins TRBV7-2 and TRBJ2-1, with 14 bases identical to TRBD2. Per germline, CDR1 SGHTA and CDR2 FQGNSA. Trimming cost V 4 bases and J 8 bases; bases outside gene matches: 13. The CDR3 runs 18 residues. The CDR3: CASSSHRRLAGGRDEQFF. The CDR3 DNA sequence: TGTGCCAGCAGCTCCCACCGGCGACTAGCGGGGGGGAGGGATGAGCAGTTCTTC.